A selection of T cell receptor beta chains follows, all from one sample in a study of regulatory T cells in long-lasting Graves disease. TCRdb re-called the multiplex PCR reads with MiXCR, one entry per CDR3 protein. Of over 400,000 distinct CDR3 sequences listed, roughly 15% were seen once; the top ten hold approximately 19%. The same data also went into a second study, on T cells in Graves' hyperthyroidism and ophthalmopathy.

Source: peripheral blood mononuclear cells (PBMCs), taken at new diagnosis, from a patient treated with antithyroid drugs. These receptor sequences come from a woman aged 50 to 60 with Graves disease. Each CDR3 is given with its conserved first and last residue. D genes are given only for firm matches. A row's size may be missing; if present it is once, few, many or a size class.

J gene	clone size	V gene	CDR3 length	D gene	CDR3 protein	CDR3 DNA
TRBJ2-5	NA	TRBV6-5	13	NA	CASSYVQGKTQYF	TGTGCCAGCAGTTACGTCCAGGGAAAGACCCAGTACTTC
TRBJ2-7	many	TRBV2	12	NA	CASRGDTYEQYF	TGTGCCAGCAGAGGGGACACCTACGAGCAGTACTTC
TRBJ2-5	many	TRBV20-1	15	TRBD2	CSASPRLAYHRTQYF	TGCAGTGCTAGTCCGAGACTAGCGTATCATAGGACCCAGTACTTC
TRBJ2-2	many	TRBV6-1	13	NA	CAIRGRNTGELFF	TGTGCCATCAGGGGACGCAACACCGGGGAGCTGTTTTTT
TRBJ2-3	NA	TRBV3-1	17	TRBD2	CASSQDGGGPSTDTQYF	TGTGCCAGCAGCCAAGATGGGGGGGGTCCTAGCACAGATACGCAGTATTTT
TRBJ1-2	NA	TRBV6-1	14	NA	CASSEGRSSYGYTF	TGTGCCAGCAGTGAAGGCAGGTCGAGCTATGGCTACACCTTC
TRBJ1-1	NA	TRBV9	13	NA	CASSVDPVAEAFF	TGTGCCAGCAGCGTAGACCCCGTGGCTGAAGCTTTCTTT
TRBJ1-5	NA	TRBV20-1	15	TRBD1	CSASSTGGNNQPQHF	TGCAGTGCTAGCTCGACAGGGGGCAACAATCAGCCCCAGCATTTT
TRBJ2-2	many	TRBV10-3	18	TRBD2	CAISEREALAGGHGELFF	TGTGCCATCAGTGAGAGGGAAGCTCTAGCGGGAGGTCACGGGGAGCTGTTTTTT
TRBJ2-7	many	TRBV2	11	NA	CANKQTYEQYF	TGTGCCAACAAACAGACCTACGAGCAGTACTTC
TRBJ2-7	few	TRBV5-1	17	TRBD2	CASSLGPSGSSSYEQYF	TGCGCCAGCAGCTTGGGGCCTAGCGGGAGCTCCTCCTACGAGCAGTACTTC
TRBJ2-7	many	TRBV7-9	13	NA	CASSPVGGHEQYF	TGTGCCAGCAGCCCCGTGGGGGGGCACGAGCAGTACTTC
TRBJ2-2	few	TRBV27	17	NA	CASSRRGIMYGTGELFF	TGTGCCAGCAGTCGCCGTGGGATCATGTATGGAACCGGGGAGCTGTTTTTT
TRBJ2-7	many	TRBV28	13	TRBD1	CASRNDRGHEQYF	TGTGCCAGCAGGAACGACAGGGGCCACGAGCAGTACTTC
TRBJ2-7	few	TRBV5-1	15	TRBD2	CASSPDSGRNYEQYF	TGCGCCAGCAGCCCGGACTCCGGGAGGAACTACGAGCAGTACTTC
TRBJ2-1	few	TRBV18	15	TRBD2	CASSPPGLGLYEQFF	TGTGCCAGCTCACCACCGGGACTAGGACTCTATGAGCAGTTCTTC
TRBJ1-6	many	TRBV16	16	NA	CASRPTVASYNSPLHF	TGTGCCAGCAGACCGACGGTAGCTTCCTATAATTCACCCCTCCACTTT
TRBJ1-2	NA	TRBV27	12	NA	CASRMGGSGYTF	TGTGCCAGCAGAATGGGGGGGTCTGGCTACACCTTC
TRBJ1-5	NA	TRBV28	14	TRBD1	CASRPGQFNQPQHF	TGTGCCAGCAGACCGGGACAGTTCAATCAGCCCCAGCATTTT
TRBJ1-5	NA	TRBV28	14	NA	CASSFTAEGQPQHF	TGTGCCAGCAGTTTCACAGCCGAGGGGCAGCCCCAGCATTTT
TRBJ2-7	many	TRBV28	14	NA	CASSQSGTPYEQYF	TGTGCCAGCAGTCAGTCCGGGACACCCTACGAGCAGTACTTC
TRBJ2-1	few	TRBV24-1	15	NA	CATSDLEGDYNEQFF	TGTGCCACCAGTGATTTGGAGGGGGACTACAATGAGCAGTTCTTC
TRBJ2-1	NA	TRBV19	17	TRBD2	CASSIDFTSGPYNEQFF	TGTGCCAGTAGTATAGATTTTACTAGCGGACCTTACAATGAGCAGTTCTTC
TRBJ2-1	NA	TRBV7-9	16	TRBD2	CASSLSGRAFYNEQFF	TGTGCCAGCAGCTTAAGTGGGAGGGCCTTCTACAATGAGCAGTTCTTC
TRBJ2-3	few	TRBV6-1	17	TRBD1	CASSERQGIGDTDTQYF	TGTGCCAGCAGTGAAAGACAGGGAATAGGGGACACAGATACGCAGTATTTT
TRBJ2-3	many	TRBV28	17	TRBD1	CASSFDRDSGRTDTQYF	TGTGCCAGCAGTTTTGACCGGGACAGTGGAAGGACAGATACGCAGTATTTT
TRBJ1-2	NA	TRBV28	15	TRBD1	CASSFYGQANYGYTF	TGTGCCAGCAGTTTTTATGGACAGGCGAACTATGGCTACACCTTC
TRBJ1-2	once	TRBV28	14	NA	CASSLYSQSYGYTF	TGTGCCAGCAGTTTATATAGTCAGTCCTATGGCTACACCTTC